The 6 T cell receptor beta chains reported below all come from one sample, sequenced in a study of blood T cell repertoires in COVID-19. Profiled with immunoSEQ multiplex PCR; TCRdb holds only in-frame clones, not every one. This sample has approximately 350,000 clones; roughly 90% occur once, and the top ten carry over 1%. The material sequenced was peripheral blood. The receptor set was obtained from a middle-aged man with acute or convalescent COVID-19.

This rearrangement joins TRBV6-1 to TRBJ1-6; 8 bases agree with TRBD1. This CDR3 is built from 16 residues. Germline V gene lookup returns CDR1 MNHNS and CDR2 SASEGT. J was trimmed by 7 bases and V by 4 bases; bases with no gene match: 9. The CDR3 loop is CASSVTGTGINSPLHF. CDR3 DNA: TGTGCCAGCAGTGTCACCGGGACAGGAATAAATTCACCCCTCCACTTT.

Only one count was recorded for this clone. The chain recombines TRBV6-2 or TRBV6-3 with TRBJ1-1, with D uncertain. Germline loops: CDR1 MNHEY, CDR2 SVGEGT. This CDR3 is built from 12 residues. Between the trimmed V and J ends, which lost 0 bases and 7 bases, there was a span of 6 bases. The CDR3 DNA is TGTGCCAGCAGTTACTCTGGCGGTGAAGCTTTCTTT. Protein: CASSYSGGEAFF.

This chain uses TRBV15 with TRBJ1-6, with D maybe TRBD1 (6 bases). CDR1 is LNHNV and CDR2 is YYDKDF in the germline V gene (reference sequence). This CDR3 spans 15 amino acids. Between the trimmed V and J ends, which lost 5 bases and 0 bases, there was a span of 8 bases. The CDR3 reads CATSGGSSYNSPLHF. In DNA form, the CDR3 reads TGTGCCACCAGCGGGGGCAGCTCCTATAATTCACCCCTCCACTTT.

The chain joins TRBV9 to TRBJ2-2, with D possibly TRBD1 on 6 matching bases. The CDR3 has 15 amino acids. Trimming took off 4 bases at V and 2 bases at J, with 12 bases between the two ends. The germline V gene has CDR1 SGDLS and CDR2 YYNGEE. CDR3 nucleotides: TGTGCCAGCAGCATGAGGACAGAAAACACCGGGGAGCTGTTTTTT. Its protein product is CASSMRTENTGELFF.

The gene calls are TRBV5-6 and TRBJ2-5, with D unclear. The V and J ends lost 1 base and 5 bases respectively, with 12 bases between them. The CDR3 covers 14 residues. Germline lookup yields CDR1 SGHDT and CDR2 YYEEEE. DNA of the CDR3: TGTGCCAGCAGCTTGATCCAGGCTCGGGAGACCCAGTACTTC. Its protein product is CASSLIQARETQYF. The whole variable domain, remainder taken from reference TRBV5-6 and TRBJ2-5, is DAGVTQSPTHLIKTRGQQVTLRCSPKSGHDTVSWYQQALGQGPQFIFQYYEEEERQRGNFPDRFSGHQFPNYSSELNVNALLLGDSALYLCASSLIQARETQYFGPGTRLLVL.

This clone was observed a handful of times. V is TRBV18 and J is TRBJ1-6, with a weak D call TRBD1 (5 bases). The V gene's germline CDR1 is KGHSH and CDR2 LQKENI. The CDR3 length is 15 residues. V lost 3 bases, J lost 4 bases, and 10 bases lay in between. The CDR3 nucleotides read TGTGCCAGCTCACCGTCGACAGATTATAATTCACCCCTCCACTTT. Amino acid sequence: CASSPSTDYNSPLHF. The full variable domain, with the rest looked up from reference TRBV18 and TRBJ1-6, is NAGVMQNPRHLVRRRGQEARLRCSPMKGHSHVYWYRQLPEEGLKFMVYLQKENIIDESGMPKERFSAEFPKEGPSILRIQQVVRGDSAAYFCASSPSTDYNSPLHFGNGTRLTVT.